One TCR beta chain is described in this entry. The data originate from a study of blood T cell repertoires in COVID-19. Turning to the study itself: Both acute and convalescent COVID-19 samples were obtained from the United States, Italy and Spain. From T cells, B-cell-depleted T cells, or PBMCs came the material, which was cDNA or gDNA.

Per the study methods: Counts of nucleated cells, estimated from reference gene primer amplification, were obtained. TCRdb's table, derived via immunoSEQ multiplex PCR, lists solely in-frame clones and lacks some. V and J calls and clone size are copied from that table; D and trimming were computed from the DNA. The repertoire has roughly 150,000 clones, roughly 80% of them found once; the top ten carry roughly 0.52%. The CDR3 sequence is 15 residues long. Germline lookup yields CDR1 SNHLY and CDR2 FYNNEI. V was shortened by 4 bases and J by 3 bases, with 13 bases between the two germline ends. This receptor was taken from a man between 60 and 75 years old with acute or convalescent COVID-19. The chain carries TRBV2 and TRBJ2-1, with D possibly matching TRBD2 (5 bases). Sample: peripheral blood. CDR3 amino acids: CASSGGVANYNEQFF. The DNA of the CDR3 is TGTGCCAGCAGTGGCGGAGTAGCGAACTACAATGAGCAGTTCTTC.